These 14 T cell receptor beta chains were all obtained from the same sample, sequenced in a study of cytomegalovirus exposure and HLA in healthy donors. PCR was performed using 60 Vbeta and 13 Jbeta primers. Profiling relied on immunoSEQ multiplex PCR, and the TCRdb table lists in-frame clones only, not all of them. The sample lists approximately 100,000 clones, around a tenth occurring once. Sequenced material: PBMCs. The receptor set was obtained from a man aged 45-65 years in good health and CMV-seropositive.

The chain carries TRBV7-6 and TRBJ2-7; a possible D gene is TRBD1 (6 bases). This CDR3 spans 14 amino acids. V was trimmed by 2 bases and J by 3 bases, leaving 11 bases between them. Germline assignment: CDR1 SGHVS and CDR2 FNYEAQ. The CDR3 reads CASSLRGHFYEQYF. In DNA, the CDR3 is TGTGCCAGCAGCTTACGGGGACATTTCTACGAGCAGTACTTC.

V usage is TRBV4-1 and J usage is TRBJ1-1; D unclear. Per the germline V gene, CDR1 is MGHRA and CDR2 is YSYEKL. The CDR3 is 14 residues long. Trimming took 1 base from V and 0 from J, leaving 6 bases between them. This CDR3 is CASSQGGVNTEAFF. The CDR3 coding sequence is TGCGCCAGCAGCCAAGGAGGTGTGAACACTGAAGCTTTCTTT.

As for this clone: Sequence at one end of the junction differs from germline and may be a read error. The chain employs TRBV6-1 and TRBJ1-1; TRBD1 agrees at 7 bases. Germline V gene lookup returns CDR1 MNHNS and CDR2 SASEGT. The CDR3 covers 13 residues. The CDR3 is CATQGELNAEAFF. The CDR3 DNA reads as TGTGCTACCCAGGGGGAACTGAACGCTGAAGCTTTCTTT.

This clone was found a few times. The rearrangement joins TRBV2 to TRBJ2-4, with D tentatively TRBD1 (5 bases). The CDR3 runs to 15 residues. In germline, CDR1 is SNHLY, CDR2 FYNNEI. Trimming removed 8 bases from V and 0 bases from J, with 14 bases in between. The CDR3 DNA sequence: TGTGCCAGCGGGAACCCAGGGCTAGCCAAAAACATTCAGTACTTC. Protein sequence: CASGNPGLAKNIQYF.

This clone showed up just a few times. The CDR3 DNA reads as TGTGCCAGCAGCTTATCGACAGCTGATCGAGGGACCCAGTACTTC. Translated, it gives CASSLSTADRGTQYF. This sequence joins TRBV11-2 and TRBJ2-5; a weak D match, TRBD1 (5 bases). This CDR3 region has 15 residues. Trimming stripped 2 bases from V and 7 bases from J, with 17 bases between. Germline CDR1 reads SGHAT; CDR2 reads FQNNGV.

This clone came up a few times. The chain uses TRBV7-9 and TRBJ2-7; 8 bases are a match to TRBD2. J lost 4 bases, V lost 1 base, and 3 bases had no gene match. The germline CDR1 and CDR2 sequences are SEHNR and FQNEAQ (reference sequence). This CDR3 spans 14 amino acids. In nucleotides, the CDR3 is TGTGCCAGCAGCTTAGACGGGGGGGCATACGAGCAGTACTTC. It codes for CASSLDGGAYEQYF. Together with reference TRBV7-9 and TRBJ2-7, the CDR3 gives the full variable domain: DTGVSQNPRHKITKRGQNVTFRCDPISEHNRLYWYRQTLGQGPEFLTYFQNEAQLEKSRLLSDRFSAERPKGSFSTLEIQRTEQGDSAMYLCASSLDGGAYEQYFGPGTRLTVT.

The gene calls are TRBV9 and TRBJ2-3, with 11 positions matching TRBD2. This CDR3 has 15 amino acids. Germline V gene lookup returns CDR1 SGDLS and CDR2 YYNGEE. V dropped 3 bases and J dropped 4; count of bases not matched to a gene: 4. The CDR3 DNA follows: TGTGCCAGCAGCGGTAGCGGGAGGGCGGCAGATACGCAGTATTTT. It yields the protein CASSGSGRAADTQYF.

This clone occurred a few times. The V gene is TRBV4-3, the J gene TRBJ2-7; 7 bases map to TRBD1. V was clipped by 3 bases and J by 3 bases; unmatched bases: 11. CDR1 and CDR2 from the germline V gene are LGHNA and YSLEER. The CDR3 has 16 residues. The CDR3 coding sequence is TGCGCCAGCAGCCACACCCCGGGACAGCCGCACTACGAGCAGTACTTC. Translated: CASSHTPGQPHYEQYF.

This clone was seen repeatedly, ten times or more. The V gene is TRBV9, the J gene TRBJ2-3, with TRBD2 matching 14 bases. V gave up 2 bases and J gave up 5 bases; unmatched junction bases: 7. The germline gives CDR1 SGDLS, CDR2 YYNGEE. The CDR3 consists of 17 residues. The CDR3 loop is CASSVQTSGRVRDTQYF. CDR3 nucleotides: TGTGCCAGCAGCGTCCAGACTAGCGGGAGGGTTAGAGATACGCAGTATTTT.

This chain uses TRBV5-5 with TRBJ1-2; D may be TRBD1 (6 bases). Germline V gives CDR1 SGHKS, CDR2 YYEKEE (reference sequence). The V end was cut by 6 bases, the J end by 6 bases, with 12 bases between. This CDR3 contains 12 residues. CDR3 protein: CASNDRTDGYTF. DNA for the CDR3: TGTGCCAGCAATGACAGGACGGATGGCTACACCTTC.

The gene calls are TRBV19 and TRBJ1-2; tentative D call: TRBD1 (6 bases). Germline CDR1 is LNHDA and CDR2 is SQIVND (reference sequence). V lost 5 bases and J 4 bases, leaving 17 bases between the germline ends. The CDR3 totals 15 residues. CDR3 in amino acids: CASSETGWKGYGYTF. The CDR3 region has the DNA TGTGCCAGTAGTGAAACAGGGTGGAAAGGCTATGGCTACACCTTC.

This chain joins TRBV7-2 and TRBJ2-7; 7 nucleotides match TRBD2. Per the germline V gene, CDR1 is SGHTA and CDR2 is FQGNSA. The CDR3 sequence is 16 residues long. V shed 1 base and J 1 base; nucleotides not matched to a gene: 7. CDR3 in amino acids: CASSLVGGVRSYEQYF. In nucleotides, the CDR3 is TGTGCCAGCAGCTTAGTTGGGGGGGTGAGATCCTACGAGCAGTACTTC.

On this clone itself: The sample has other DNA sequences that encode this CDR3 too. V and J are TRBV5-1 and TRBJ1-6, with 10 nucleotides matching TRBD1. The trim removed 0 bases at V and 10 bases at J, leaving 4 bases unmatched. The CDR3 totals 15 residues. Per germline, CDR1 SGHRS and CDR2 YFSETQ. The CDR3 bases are TGCGCCAGCAGCTTGGGGGGACAGGGGAACTCACCCCTCCACTTT. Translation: CASSLGGQGNSPLHF.

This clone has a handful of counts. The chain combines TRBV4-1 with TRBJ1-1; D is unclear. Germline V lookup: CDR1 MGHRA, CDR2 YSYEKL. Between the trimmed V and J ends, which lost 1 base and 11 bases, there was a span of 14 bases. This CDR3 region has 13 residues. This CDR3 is CASSQGAFGGAFF. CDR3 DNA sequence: TGCGCCAGCAGCCAAGGAGCGTTTGGAGGGGCTTTCTTT.